A single sample is the source of the 18 T cell receptor beta chains below, sequenced in a study of beta chain features in type 1 diabetes. Study-wide points: For Type 1 diabetes patients, all four CD4+ subsets carried TCRB CDR3s that were moderately but significantly shorter.

These receptors lack a known antigen. Expressed TCRB transcripts were sequenced after all isolated RNA was converted to cDNA. Using immunoSEQ multiplex PCR, the repertoire was profiled, and TCRdb retains in-frame clones only, with some absent. This table holds 300,000 to 350,000 clones, roughly 9% found once. The sample comprised central memory CD4+ T cells from blood. All receptors come from a man aged 30 to 45 with type 1 diabetes.

This clone was picked up a small number of times. The rearrangement uses TRBV7-2 and TRBJ2-1, with D uncertain. Germline assignment: CDR1 SGHTA and CDR2 FQGNSA. Trimming cost V 1 base and J 14 bases, with 15 bases left between them. This CDR3 has 13 amino acids. The CDR3 here is CASSLDPLVRKFF. Here the CDR3 DNA reads TGTGCCAGCAGCTTAGATCCGCTAGTCAGAAAGTTCTTC.

V usage is TRBV7-6 and J usage is TRBJ1-1; D not resolved. V lost 3 bases, J lost 5 bases, and 10 bases lay in between. This CDR3 is built from 13 residues. Germline CDR1 is SGHVS and CDR2 is FNYEAQ. The CDR3 DNA is TGTGCCAGCAGCTTCGACGGGAGGACTGAAGCTTTCTTT. Translation: CASSFDGRTEAFF.

The J gene is TRBJ2-5, the V gene TRBV2; TRBD2 is a possible D gene (5 bases). The CDR3 covers 14 residues. V was clipped by 2 bases and J by 5 bases, with 12 bases between them. The germline gives CDR1 SNHLY, CDR2 FYNNEI. CDR3 in DNA: TGTGCCAGCAGTGAACGGGGTCGTGGGGAGACCCAGTACTTC. This gives the protein CASSERGRGETQYF.

The sample holds a few counts of this clone. The chain uses TRBV9 and TRBJ2-7; the D is unclear. This CDR3 comprises 13 residues. The V end lost 4 bases, the J end lost 3 bases, and 11 bases lay between the germline ends. From germline, CDR1 is SGDLS and CDR2 YYNGEE. CDR3 amino acids: CASSRDGNYEQYF. The DNA of the CDR3 is TGTGCCAGCAGCCGTGACGGTAACTACGAGCAGTACTTC.

The chain couples TRBV10-1 to TRBJ2-3; D possibly corresponds to TRBD1 (5 bases). Germline CDR1 WNHNN, CDR2 SYGVQD (reference sequence). The CDR3 totals 16 residues. The V end was cut by 6 bases, the J end by 8 bases, with 24 bases between. This chain's CDR3 is CASRATGQGIYGTQYF. For the CDR3, the DNA is TGCGCCAGCAGAGCGACCGGGCAGGGAATTTACGGTACGCAGTATTTT.

This clone was found a few times. This sequence joins TRBV9 and TRBJ2-5, with D tentatively TRBD1 (6 bases). Trimming shortened V by 0 bases and J by 9 bases, and 15 bases separated the two germline ends. The germline gives CDR1 SGDLS, CDR2 YYNGEE. The CDR3 is 14 amino acids. The CDR3 DNA reads TGTGCCAGCAGCGTAGACACAGGGCCACGGGCCCAGTACTTC. This encodes CASSVDTGPRAQYF.

This clone was counted a few times. This chain links TRBV5-1 with TRBJ2-1; D possibly corresponds to TRBD2 (5 bases). Germline CDR1 SGHRS, CDR2 YFSETQ. V lost 4 bases, J lost 5 bases, and 16 bases lay in between. The CDR3 loop spans 15 amino acids. DNA for the CDR3: TGCGCCAGCAGCCCCCTACCGAGCGGCGACAATGAGCAGTTCTTC. It translates to CASSPLPSGDNEQFF.

This clone was observed a few times. The chain combines TRBV7-9 with TRBJ1-1; D is uncertain. The CDR3 covers 12 residues. The V end was cut by 0 bases, the J end by 8 bases, with 7 bases between. Germline loops: CDR1 SEHNR, CDR2 FQNEAQ (reference sequence). CDR3 sequence reads: CASSLARSEAFF. CDR3 nucleotides: TGTGCCAGCAGCTTAGCGCGGTCAGAAGCTTTCTTT. Variable domain in full (rest from reference TRBV7-9 and TRBJ1-1): DTGVSQNPRHKITKRGQNVTFRCDPISEHNRLYWYRQTLGQGPEFLTYFQNEAQLEKSRLLSDRFSAERPKGSFSTLEIQRTEQGDSAMYLCASSLARSEAFFGQGTRLTVV.

The V gene is TRBV7-6, the J gene TRBJ2-2, with TRBD1 matching over 7 bases. V was pared by 5 bases and J by 7 bases, with 7 bases of the junction left unmatched. Per germline, CDR1 SGHVS and CDR2 FNYEAQ. The CDR3 covers 14 residues. The CDR3 DNA reads as TGTGCCAGCAGCACGGGACAGCCTGGCGGGGAGCTGTTTTTT. It codes for CASSTGQPGGELFF.

The genes are TRBV5-6 and TRBJ2-2, with a tentative D call TRBD2 (5 bases). The CDR3 covers 15 residues. Germline values: CDR1 SGHDT, CDR2 YYEEEE. V lost 4 bases, J lost 4 bases, and 14 bases lay in between. CDR3 sequence reads: CASSVDWVGTGELFF. CDR3 nucleotide sequence: TGTGCCAGCAGCGTGGACTGGGTGGGCACCGGGGAGCTGTTTTTT.

The chain has TRBV7-9 and TRBJ2-2; 7 nucleotides line up with TRBD2. CDR3 length: 14 amino acids. Losses at the gene ends were 6 bases for V and 4 bases for J; bases not matched to a gene: 5. The germline V gene has CDR1 SEHNR and CDR2 FQNEAQ (reference sequence). For the CDR3, the DNA is TGTGCCAGCAGTTTGAGCGGGGCCACCGGGGAGCTGTTTTTT. This sequence encodes CASSLSGATGELFF. Using reference TRBV7-9 and TRBJ2-2 for the parts outside the CDR3, the full variable domain is DTGVSQNPRHKITKRGQNVTFRCDPISEHNRLYWYRQTLGQGPEFLTYFQNEAQLEKSRLLSDRFSAERPKGSFSTLEIQRTEQGDSAMYLCASSLSGATGELFFGEGSRLTVL.

As regards this clone: This specimen includes other DNA sequences encoding the same CDR3. CDR3 bases: TGCAGCGTTGATTCAGGGAACTATGGCTACACCTTC. Protein sequence: CSVDSGNYGYTF. The chain uses TRBV29-1 and TRBJ1-2; tentative D call: TRBD1 (5 bases). The germline V gene encodes CDR1 SQVTM and CDR2 ANQGSEA. This CDR3 spans 12 amino acids. Trimming took 3 bases from V and 2 from J, leaving 7 bases between them.

The chain uses TRBV29-1 and TRBJ1-2; TRBD1 matches 7 bases. Trimming removed 1 base from V and 3 bases from J; junction bases left unmatched: 2. The CDR3 sequence is 13 residues long. Germline V lookup: CDR1 SQVTM, CDR2 ANQGSEA. In DNA, the CDR3 is TGCAGCGTTGAAGGAGACAGGGACTATGGCTACACCTTC. This gives the protein CSVEGDRDYGYTF.

The chain combines TRBV9 with TRBJ2-3; perhaps TRBD1 as D (5 bases). Trimming pared 0 bases from V and 2 bases from J, leaving 16 bases between. The CDR3 is made up of 17 amino acids. The germline V gene encodes CDR1 SGDLS and CDR2 YYNGEE. CDR3 sequence: CASSVVSGAGPTDTQYF. In nucleotides, the CDR3 is TGTGCCAGCAGCGTAGTTAGTGGGGCAGGACCCACAGATACGCAGTATTTT.

This clone has just a few counts. The gene calls are TRBV28 and TRBJ1-1; 8 bases map to TRBD1. V shed 7 bases and J 4 bases; nucleotides not matched to a gene: 8. This CDR3 has 14 amino acids. The germline V gene has CDR1 MDHEN and CDR2 SYDVKM. CDR3 protein: CASMNYRGFTEAFF. DNA for the CDR3: TGTGCCAGCATGAACTACAGGGGGTTCACTGAAGCTTTCTTT.

The table lists this clone with a few counts. This chain joins TRBV5-4 and TRBJ2-4; D gene ambiguous. Germline values: CDR1 SGHNT, CDR2 YYREEE (reference sequence). The length of the CDR3 is 14 residues. Trimming shortened V by 0 bases and J by 6 bases, and 10 bases separated the two germline ends. This CDR3 reads CASSLASTGNIQYF. The CDR3 DNA reads as TGTGCCAGCAGCTTGGCTTCGACTGGAAACATTCAGTACTTC.

This chain connects TRBV6-5 to TRBJ2-7; 10 bases are a match to TRBD2. In germline, CDR1 is MNHEY, CDR2 SVGAGI. Trimming removed 5 bases from V and 6 bases from J; junction bases left unmatched: 7. The CDR3 covers 14 residues. Here the CDR3 reads CASSPSGGLPEQYF. CDR3 nucleotide sequence: TGTGCCAGCAGTCCTAGCGGGGGACTTCCCGAGCAGTACTTC.

About this clone itself: Germline and junction disagree at one end, which may indicate a read error. The chain has TRBV29-1 and TRBJ2-5; TRBD2 is a possible D gene (6 bases). The CDR3 extends over 14 amino acids. CDR1 and CDR2 from the germline V gene are SQVTM and ANQGSEA. CDR3 loop: CRVRGRGAGETQYF. DNA for the CDR3: TGCCGCGTTCGGGGGAGAGGTGCGGGGGAGACCCAGTACTTC. The entire variable domain, with the rest obtained from reference TRBV29-1 and TRBJ2-5, is as follows: SAVISQKPSRDICQRGTSLTIQCQVDSQVTMMFWYRQQPGQSLTLIATANQGSEATYESGFVIDKFPISRPNLTFSTLTVSNMSPEDSSIYLCRVRGRGAGETQYFGPGTRLLVL.